The 32 T cell receptor beta chains below were found in one sample sequenced in a study of T cell responses to AZD1222 COVID-19 vaccine. The assay was immunoSEQ multiplex PCR, and TCRdb's table has in-frame clones only and misses some. The sample records around 140,000 clones, 80% to 90% being singletons. The specimen comprised peripheral blood, sampled on day 0 of AZD1222 vaccination. All receptors come from an adult in good health.

The V call is TRBV3-1 (or the pseudogene TRBV3-2), the J call TRBJ1-6, with D perhaps TRBD1 (6 bases). The V and J ends lost 4 bases and 14 bases respectively, with 15 bases between them. CDR1 and CDR2 (germline): LGHDT, YNNKEL (reference sequence). The CDR3 totals 13 residues. Here the CDR3 DNA reads TGTGCCAGCAGCCCCCTCTCCCCAGGGGCCCTCCACTTT. As protein: CASSPLSPGALHF.

The chain has TRBV14 and TRBJ2-3; D not certain. Germline V gene lookup returns CDR1 SGHDN and CDR2 FVKESK. This CDR3 has 12 residues. V was trimmed by 5 bases and J by 7 bases, leaving 10 bases between them. This CDR3 reads CASSSQRNTQYF. The CDR3 bases are TGTGCCAGCAGCTCCCAGCGAAATACGCAGTATTTT.

This chain links TRBV7-9 with TRBJ2-7; possibly TRBD2 for D (7 bases). V lost 3 bases and J lost 5, with 17 bases in between. The CDR3 has 15 amino acids. From germline, CDR1 is SEHNR and CDR2 FQNEAQ (reference sequence). DNA of the CDR3: TGTGCCAGCAGCTTTTTTGTTACGGGGGGCCACGAGCAGTACTTC. Amino acid sequence: CASSFFVTGGHEQYF.

The chain couples TRBV5-5 to TRBJ2-1; TRBD1 might be the D (5 bases). V was shortened by 1 base and J by 5 bases, with 7 bases between the two germline ends. The CDR3 consists of 13 residues. Germline V gene lookup returns CDR1 SGHKS and CDR2 YYEKEE (reference sequence). The CDR3 coding sequence is TGTGCCAGCAGCTTGAACAGGAACAATGAGCAGTTCTTC. It is translated as CASSLNRNNEQFF.

This chain joins TRBV5-1 and TRBJ2-7; TRBD1 matches at 10 bases. With 2 bases clipped from V and 6 bases from J, the junction kept 5 bases outside the gene matches. Germline lookup yields CDR1 SGHRS and CDR2 YFSETQ. The CDR3 contains 14 residues. The CDR3 DNA sequence: TGCGCCAGCAGCTTAACGACAGGGGGCTCCGAGCAGTACTTC. This translates into CASSLTTGGSEQYF.

The chain links TRBV18 to TRBJ2-3; no definite D call. Germline V CDR1 and CDR2: KGHSH, LQKENI. The CDR3 contains 13 residues. Trimming cost V 5 bases and J 3 bases, with 9 bases left between them. For the CDR3, the DNA is TGTGCCAGCTCAGACCTAGGGACAGATACGCAGTATTTT. Translated: CASSDLGTDTQYF.

The rearrangement joins TRBV24-1 to TRBJ1-5; TRBD1 might be the D (6 bases). V was trimmed by 9 bases and J by 4 bases, leaving 12 bases between them. Germline CDR1 reads KGHDR; CDR2 reads SFDVKD. The CDR3 has 13 amino acids. Here the CDR3 DNA reads TGTGCCACCTCTAAGGGGGTTAATCAGCCCCAGCATTTT. It is translated as CATSKGVNQPQHF.

V and J are TRBV5-1 and TRBJ1-2; 7 bases agree with TRBD1. The CDR3 is made up of 15 amino acids. Trimming removed 6 bases from V and 4 bases from J; junction bases left unmatched: 12. Germline CDR1 SGHRS, CDR2 YFSETQ. The CDR3 region is CASTPKTGYSYGYTF. In nucleotides, the CDR3 is TGCGCCAGCACCCCTAAGACAGGGTACTCCTATGGCTACACCTTC.

The V and J genes are TRBV5-6 and TRBJ1-4; 7 bases fit TRBD1. After removal of 0 bases from V and 5 bases from J, the junction contained 4 bases not matched to a gene. Germline lookup yields CDR1 SGHDT and CDR2 YYEEEE. This CDR3 is built from 15 residues. As DNA, the CDR3 is TGTGCCAGCAGCTTGGGTGCAGGGGGGAATGAAAAACTGTTTTTT. Residues: CASSLGAGGNEKLFF. The complete variable domain, with remaining parts taken from reference TRBV5-6 and TRBJ1-4, reads DAGVTQSPTHLIKTRGQQVTLRCSPKSGHDTVSWYQQALGQGPQFIFQYYEEEERQRGNFPDRFSGHQFPNYSSELNVNALLLGDSALYLCASSLGAGGNEKLFFGSGTQLSVL.

The J gene is TRBJ1-1, the V gene TRBV18, with 7 bases matching TRBD1. V lost 6 bases and J lost 0; bases outside the gene matches: 7. This CDR3 is 15 amino acids long. The V gene's germline CDR1 is KGHSH and CDR2 LQKENI. In nucleotides, the CDR3 is TGTGCCAGCTCCGATAGCGGGACAGTGAACACTGAAGCTTTCTTT. Protein product: CASSDSGTVNTEAFF.

The chain carries TRBV2 and TRBJ2-6; D remains unclear. Trimming shortened V by 9 bases and J by 0 bases, and 6 bases separated the two germline ends. Germline V gene data show CDR1 as SNHLY and CDR2 as FYNNEI. There are 13 residues in the CDR3. Written as DNA, the CDR3 is TGTGCCAGGGCCCGCTCTGGGGCCAACGTCCTGACTTTC. Translated: CARARSGANVLTF.

The V call is TRBV28, the J call TRBJ1-5, with TRBD1 matching over 8 bases. The V segment lost 6 bases and the J segment 5 bases; nucleotides outside the gene matches: 15. The germline CDR1 and CDR2 sequences are MDHEN and SYDVKM. This CDR3 comprises 17 residues. CDR3 in DNA: TGTGCCAGCAGCCCCACGCTCAGGGGGCGAGATTATCAGCCCCAGCATTTT. It codes for CASSPTLRGRDYQPQHF.

The rearrangement links TRBV4-1 to TRBJ1-1, with a weak D call TRBD1 (6 bases). Germline-derived CDR1 and CDR2 are MGHRA and YSYEKL. This CDR3 has 16 amino acids. The V gene lost 4 bases and the J gene lost 8 bases, with 23 bases spanning the gap. The CDR3 loop is CASSRYERQGLEEAFF. As DNA, the CDR3 is TGCGCCAGCAGCCGCTACGAAAGGCAGGGGCTCGAGGAAGCTTTCTTT.

V and J are TRBV19 and TRBJ2-7; TRBD1 matches at 10 bases. The CDR3 contains 14 residues. Germline-derived CDR1 and CDR2 are LNHDA and SQIVND (reference sequence). Trimming at V came to 5 bases and at J to 2 bases, leaving 3 bases not matched to a gene. CDR3 bases: TGTGCCAGTAGTCCCGGACAGGGGGCCTACGAGCAGTACTTC. The encoded protein is CASSPGQGAYEQYF. The entire variable domain, with the rest obtained from reference TRBV19 and TRBJ2-7, is as follows: DGGITQSPKYLFRKEGQNVTLSCEQNLNHDAMYWYRQDPGQGLRLIYYSQIVNDFQKGDIAEGYSVSREKKESFPLTVTSAQKNPTAFYLCASSPGQGAYEQYFGPGTRLTVT.

This chain links TRBV5-5 with TRBJ2-2, with no clear D. The CDR3 runs to 12 residues. V gave up 4 bases and J gave up 7 bases, with 8 bases separating them. CDR1 is SGHKS and CDR2 is YYEKEE in the germline V gene (reference sequence). The CDR3 nucleotides are TGTGCCAGCAGCAGACCGGGCGGGGAGCTGTTTTTT. Its protein product is CASSRPGGELFF.

The chain couples TRBV25-1 to TRBJ2-5; D gene unclear. V shed 0 bases and J shed 5 bases, with 16 bases lying between them. Germline V gene sequence: CDR1 MGHDK, CDR2 SYGVNS. The length of the CDR3 is 16 residues. The chain's CDR3 is CASSEYSFGPRETQYF. For the CDR3, the DNA is TGTGCCAGCAGTGAATATTCGTTTGGTCCCCGGGAGACCCAGTACTTC.

V usage is TRBV23-1 and J usage is TRBJ1-1; unclear D gene. TRBV23-1 has ORF status, its function being uncertain. V shed 4 bases and J shed 0 bases, with 12 bases lying between them. The length of the CDR3 is 15 residues. CDR3 sequence: CASSPNRELNTEAFF. The CDR3 nucleotides read TGCGCCAGCAGTCCGAATAGGGAATTGAACACTGAAGCTTTCTTT.

The chain links TRBV6-5 to TRBJ1-3; D gene unclear. V was clipped by 10 bases and J by 0 bases, with 16 bases between them. The CDR3 runs to 15 residues. Per the germline V gene, CDR1 is MNHEY and CDR2 is SVGAGI. CDR3 protein: CAIWGPSSSGNTIYF. CDR3 bases: TGTGCCATTTGGGGTCCCTCCAGCTCTGGAAACACCATATATTTT.

The V call is TRBV25-1, the J call TRBJ2-3; 10 bases fit TRBD1. In germline, CDR1 is MGHDK, CDR2 SYGVNS. The CDR3 totals 15 residues. Losses at the gene ends were 6 bases for V and 2 bases for J; bases not matched to a gene: 5. In DNA form, the CDR3 reads TGTGCCAGCAGCCGGGACAGGGGCCCCACAGATACGCAGTATTTT. Its translation: CASSRDRGPTDTQYF. The entire variable domain, with the rest obtained from reference TRBV25-1 and TRBJ2-3, is as follows: EADIYQTPRYLVIGTGKKITLECSQTMGHDKMYWYQQDPGMELHLIHYSYGVNSTEKGDLSSESTVSRIRTEHFPLTLESARPSHTSQYLCASSRDRGPTDTQYFGPGTRLTVL.

The J gene is TRBJ1-6, the V gene TRBV5-1, with a possible D match to TRBD1 (5 bases). CDR3 size: 18 residues. Per the germline V gene, CDR1 is SGHRS and CDR2 is YFSETQ. The ends were cut back, 0 bases at V and 1 base at J, with 14 bases in the middle. The CDR3 DNA is TGCGCCAGCAGCTTGGGTGCCTTGGCAGGGTCCTATAATTCACCCCTCCACTTT. Translated, it gives CASSLGALAGSYNSPLHF.

The chain combines TRBV5-6 with TRBJ1-6, with a weak D call TRBD1 (5 bases). The CDR3 is made up of 13 amino acids. The germline V gene has CDR1 SGHDT and CDR2 YYEEEE. The V and J ends lost 4 bases and 13 bases respectively, with 15 bases between them. The CDR3: CASSGGVNGPLHF. CDR3 DNA: TGTGCCAGCAGCGGGGGGGTGAACGGGCCCCTCCACTTT.

The chain has TRBV19 and TRBJ2-5, with a tentative D call TRBD1 (6 bases). The CDR3 runs 14 residues. V lost 6 bases, J lost 1 base, and 12 bases lay in between. CDR1 and CDR2 (germline): LNHDA, SQIVND (reference sequence). CDR3 DNA sequence: TGTGCCAGTAGCGTTGGACAGTCCCAAGAGACCCAGTACTTC. This sequence encodes CASSVGQSQETQYF.

The V gene is TRBV10-1, the J gene TRBJ2-6, with TRBD1 matching 11 bases. Germline assignment: CDR1 WNHNN and CDR2 SYGVQD (reference sequence). V dropped 5 bases and J dropped 2; count of bases not matched to a gene: 8. This CDR3 has 18 amino acids. In DNA, the CDR3 is TGCGCCAGCAGTCCCGGGACAGGGGGGTTAACTGGGGCCAACGTCCTGACTTTC. Translation gives CASSPGTGGLTGANVLTF.

This clone has more than one count but fewer than ten. J is TRBJ2-7 and V is TRBV4-1; tentatively, D is TRBD2 (6 bases). The germline CDR1 and CDR2 sequences are MGHRA and YSYEKL. This CDR3 has 16 amino acids. V lost 4 bases and J lost 3, with 19 bases in between. In DNA, the CDR3 is TGCGCCAGCAGCCGAGAAGGCCCTAGCGCGTTCTACGAGCAGTACTTC. It yields the protein CASSREGPSAFYEQYF.

The genes are TRBV18 and TRBJ2-5; the D gene is possibly TRBD2 (7 bases). This CDR3 region has 16 residues. Germline values: CDR1 KGHSH, CDR2 LQKENI. Trimming stripped 4 bases from V and 3 bases from J, with 18 bases between. CDR3: CASSHGGGSGEETQYF. The CDR3 nucleotides are TGTGCCAGCTCACACGGCGGGGGCAGTGGAGAAGAGACCCAGTACTTC.

The chain employs TRBV27 and TRBJ2-7, with 8 bases fitting TRBD2. In germline, CDR1 is MNHEY, CDR2 SMNVEV (reference sequence). The CDR3 sequence is 14 residues long. The V and J ends lost 5 bases and 3 bases, in that order; junction bases with no gene match: 6. CDR3 DNA sequence: TGTGCCAGCAGTCCGGGACTAGGGAACTACGAGCAGTACTTC. Its translation is CASSPGLGNYEQYF.

The chain has TRBV19 and TRBJ2-3; tentatively, D is TRBD2 (5 bases). This CDR3 is built from 17 residues. Trimming took off 5 bases at V and 2 bases at J, with 20 bases between the two ends. Germline V gene lookup returns CDR1 LNHDA and CDR2 SQIVND (reference sequence). The CDR3 DNA reads TGTGCCAGTAGTTCTTACCGACAACTAGACCCCACAGATACGCAGTATTTT. It encodes CASSSYRQLDPTDTQYF.

The chain carries TRBV10-3 and TRBJ2-7, with 7 bases aligning to TRBD2. V gave up 4 bases and J gave up 2 bases; unmatched junction bases: 5. This CDR3 has 14 amino acids. Germline V gene data show CDR1 as ENHRY and CDR2 as SYGVKD. CDR3 sequence reads: CAISAGGSTYEQYF. The CDR3 DNA is TGTGCCATCAGTGCCGGGGGGAGTACCTACGAGCAGTACTTC.

The gene calls are TRBV14 and TRBJ2-7; D is unresolved. V was clipped by 0 bases and J by 6 bases, with 12 bases between them. The CDR3 is 14 residues long. Germline values: CDR1 SGHDN, CDR2 FVKESK. CDR3 loop: CASSQDRPWGEQYF. The CDR3 bases are TGTGCCAGCAGCCAAGATAGGCCCTGGGGCGAGCAGTACTTC.

This clone was observed a few times. The V and J genes are TRBV7-3 and TRBJ2-7; D is perhaps TRBD1 (6 bases). This CDR3 has 12 amino acids. CDR1 is SGHTA and CDR2 is FQGTGA in the germline V gene. Trimming left V 0 bases short and J 6 bases short, with 6 bases between. The CDR3 sequence: CASSLTGGEQYF. Written as DNA, the CDR3 is TGTGCCAGCAGCTTAACAGGGGGCGAGCAGTACTTC.

The rearrangement joins TRBV28 to TRBJ2-7, with D maybe TRBD2 (5 bases). V dropped 7 bases and J dropped 0 bases, with 13 bases sitting between them. This CDR3 has 14 amino acids. Germline loops: CDR1 MDHEN, CDR2 SYDVKM. As DNA, the CDR3 is TGTGCCAGCAAAGCGGTAGGAAGCTCCTACGAGCAGTACTTC. Translation gives CASKAVGSSYEQYF.

The chain uses TRBV28 and TRBJ1-6; 8 nucleotides agree with TRBD1. The J segment lost 7 bases and the V segment lost 8 bases, leaving 10 bases of the junction unmatched. The CDR3 contains 15 residues. CDR1 and CDR2 from the germline V gene are MDHEN and SYDVKM. The CDR3 sequence: CASLLSRQGNSPLHF. The CDR3 DNA follows: TGTGCCAGCCTCCTTTCCCGACAGGGGAATTCACCCCTCCACTTT.